This note documents a single TCR beta chain sequence. No antigen is known for it. This entry comes from a study of graft-versus-host responses after intestinal transplantation. Study results and limitations: Early after transplant, HvG clones declined as circulating GvH clones peaked. Among recipient marrow samples, GvH clones were found; some appeared first in ileum or blood.

Trimming cost V 6 bases and J 6 bases, with 8 bases left between them. The CDR3 sequence is 11 residues long. CDR1 and CDR2 from the germline V gene are SNHLY and FYNNEI. Profiled with immunoSEQ multiplex PCR; TCRdb holds only in-frame clones, not every one. In the table there are about 54,000 clones, about 89% of which are singletons. This receptor was taken from a human patient who received an intestinal transplant, so some T cells may come from the graft donor. Sequenced here: PBMCs, sampled roughly 680 days after intestinal transplant. The genes are TRBV2 and TRBJ1-2; D not certain. The CDR3 is CASRVEHGYTF. For the CDR3, the DNA is TGTGCCAGCAGGGTGGAGCATGGCTACACCTTC. The full variable domain, with the rest looked up from reference TRBV2 and TRBJ1-2, is EPEVTQTPSHQVTQMGQEVILRCVPISNHLYFYWYRQILGQKVEFLVSFYNNEISEKSEIFDDQFSVERPDGSNFTLKIRSTKLEDSAMYFCASRVEHGYTFGSGTRLTVV.